The T cell receptor (beta chain) under discussion was sequenced for a study of radiation and T cells in renal cell carcinoma. Points from the study as a whole: Top tumor clonotypes rose in blood 2 weeks post-radiation, then contracted.

Generated by immunoSEQ multiplex PCR, the TCRdb table keeps only in-frame clones and is missing some. This sample has 120,000 or so clones, with 81% found just once. Time point denoted: blood 2 weeks post-SBRT. Noted treatment: 15 Gy SBRT to primary tumor, nephrectomy 4 weeks later. V gave up 0 bases and J gave up 8 bases, with 15 bases separating them. The CDR3 is 15 residues long. Germline values: CDR1 SGHRS, CDR2 YFSETQ. This clone was seen a single time. Its target is unknown. This sequence originates from a man aged 50 to 59 with renal cell carcinoma. The sample in question was blood, obtained from a patient whose treatment included radiotherapy and nephrectomy. This chain uses TRBV5-1 with TRBJ2-1, with D unclear. The CDR3 loop reads CASSLDSLLTDEQFF. The CDR3 coding sequence is TGCGCCAGCAGCTTGGACAGTTTGTTGACCGATGAGCAGTTCTTC.